These 3 T cell receptor beta chains were sequenced from one sample in a study of shared clonotypes between healthy human individuals. Generated by immunoSEQ multiplex PCR, the TCRdb table keeps only in-frame clones and is missing some. This sample has 2 million to 2.5 million clones, with roughly 93% found just once. Sequencing was performed on naive CD4+ T cells from PBMCs. Indicated subset: CD45RA+ positively selected. The receptors stem from a man aged 18-30 years in good health. Some clones in this sample may be carry-over from other donors' samples.

As regards this clone: This sample also contains other DNA sequences that code for the same CDR3. The rearrangement links TRBV2 to TRBJ1-2, with 7 nucleotides matching TRBD1. The germline gives CDR1 SNHLY, CDR2 FYNNEI. Trimming took 6 bases from V and 5 from J; bases not matched to a gene: 0. This CDR3 is built from 11 residues. CDR3 in DNA: TGTGCCAGCAGGACAGGGTATGGCTACACCTTC. The encoded protein is CASRTGYGYTF.

This rearrangement joins TRBV10-3 to TRBJ2-5, with D maybe TRBD2 (5 bases). From germline, CDR1 is ENHRY and CDR2 SYGVKD. The CDR3 loop spans 14 amino acids. Deletions cut 2 bases from V and 2 bases from J, with 9 bases between. The CDR3 nucleotides read TGTGCCATCAGTGAGATGCTAGCACAAGAGACCCAGTACTTC. It codes for CAISEMLAQETQYF.

Turning to this clone: Additional DNA sequences in this sample encode the identical CDR3. The chain is built from TRBV5-1 and TRBJ2-6; D gene uncertain. This CDR3 spans 15 amino acids. The germline gives CDR1 SGHRS, CDR2 YFSETQ. Trimming left V 0 bases short and J 1 base short, with 5 bases between. The CDR3 bases are TGCGCCAGCAGCTTGGACGGATCTGGGGCCAACGTCCTGACTTTC. Its protein product is CASSLDGSGANVLTF. The full variable domain, with the rest looked up from reference TRBV5-1 and TRBJ2-6, is KAGVTQTPRYLIKTRGQQVTLSCSPISGHRSVSWYQQTPGQGLQFLFEYFSETQRNKGNFPGRFSGRQFSNSRSEMNVSTLELGDSALYLCASSLDGSGANVLTFGAGSRLTVL.